This TCR beta chain was recovered during a study of T-cell memory formation after mild COVID-19 (dated by TCRdb to the early 2020s). Some background on the complete study: TCR sequence clusters from the two donors were largely donor specific. Two young, previously healthy adult volunteers, one female and one male, were included in the cohort. In a couple of donors, T-cell clones that expanded and contracted after mild COVID-19 were followed by sequencing TCRalpha and TCRbeta repertoires longitudinally.

General findings and caveats noted by the study authors: Only a couple of mild cases were covered in the study, and larger cohorts including severe cases with pre-infection samples were considered necessary. Some responding clones were detected in pre-infection memory, which suggested that pre-existing cross-reactive memory T cells had joined the SARS-CoV-2 response. Whether the second-wave clones peaking on day 37 were SARS-CoV-2 specific was not confirmed. Contracting CD4+ clones turned up mainly in the CM and EM memory subsets, whereas EMRA was where CD8+ clones were enriched. Clones that contracted from day 15 to 85 showed balanced CD4/CD8 phenotypes, whereas a second wave of clones that expanded from day 15 to 37 leaned towards CD4+.

The trim is 7 bases for V and 2 bases for J, with a gap of 11 bases between the germline ends. The cysteine opens and the phenylalanine closes a CDR3 of 13 amino acids. CDR3 DNA is the only sequence kept; it has 39 bases, read in frame from the first base. From a lookup of the germline V gene, CDR1 and CDR2 are ENHRY and SYGVKD. Only a few counts were recorded for this clonotype. Its antigen is currently not known. Per-base quality was not reported, and no clone a single base away is much larger than it. Ficoll-Paque density gradient centrifugation was used to isolate PBMCs. This sample was sequenced with an Illumina NovaSeq 6000. Using 5'RACE with constant-segment primers, TCRalpha and TCRbeta cDNA libraries were constructed, with sample barcodes and unique molecular identifiers added in the process. Trizol reagent was used to extract RNA from every sample. The libraries were amplified in two PCR steps, and the second step added a second sample barcode and Illumina TruSeq adapters. Sequencing of libraries was performed on an Illumina NovaSeq with 2 x 150 bp paired-end reads. The paper's processing steps were these. The reads were demultiplexed and collapsed into UMI-guided consensus sequences using migec v1.2.7. Using mixcr v2.1.11, the UMI consensuses were aligned to TRA and TRB V and J templates and assembled into clonotypes. Expanded or contracted clonotypes were those called significant by both edgeR and NoisET, with noise models trained on biological replicates. For edgeR calls, a false discovery rate-adjusted p below 0.01 and a log2 fold-change threshold of 1 were applied. PCA with hierarchical clustering of max-normalized trajectories of the 1000 most abundant clonotypes was used as exploratory dynamics analysis. Separately sequenced CD4+ and CD8+ repertoires were used to assign a CD4 or CD8 phenotype to each responding clone. TCRdb reanalyzed the raw reads on its own, using fastp at Q25 for trimming and MiXCR for clone calling, and kept in-frame beta chains. Rows are unified per CDR3 protein, each entry keeping the most common DNA and genes. These V and J calls originate from TCRdb's pipeline instead of the authors' own analysis. The sample records roughly 200,000 distinct CDR3 sequences, around 15% of which are singletons. Jointly, the top ten make up approximately 2.1% of the sample.

The V and J genes are TRBV10-3 and TRBJ1-2; TRBD1 might be the D gene, on 6 matching bases. The sequence derives from an adult woman who had mild COVID-19 (a few samples of this study predate the infection). The sample titles of this study are shuffled in the database, so cell type and time point are left out; the donor was told from shared clones. Source material: PBMCs or a T cell subset sorted from them (not recorded which). The CDR3 protein is CAINPGGNYGYTF. The DNA sequence follows: TGTGCCATCAACCCCGGGGGCAACTATGGCTACACCTTC.